The next 12 T cell receptor beta chains were all read from a single sample in a study of T-cell reconstitution after alpha-beta-depleted transplantation in children. Unique molecular identifiers were used in preparing the TCRbeta library. Using its own MiXCR run on the PCR reads, TCRdb lists one record per CDR3 protein. Of fewer than 700,000 distinct CDR3 sequences in the sample, 23% were seen once. Sequenced material: PBMCs, mostly from graft donor cells, taken 360 days after TCRalphabeta/CD19-depleted stem cell transplant. The receptor set was obtained from a boy less than two years old who had a stem cell transplant for acute myeloid leukemia, so the T cells may come from the graft donor.

This chain connects TRBV12-3 or TRBV12-4 to TRBJ1-5, with D possibly matching TRBD1 (6 bases). This CDR3 has 13 amino acids. The V gene lost 7 bases and the J gene lost 6 bases, with 13 bases spanning the gap. CDR3 sequence (DNA): TGTGCCAGCACCTCGGGGGGCCGTCAGCCCCAGCATTTT. As protein: CASTSGGRQPQHF.

This clonotype was recorded at least ten times. This sequence joins TRBV27 and TRBJ2-3, with 12 positions matching TRBD2. Germline V lookup: CDR1 MNHEY, CDR2 SMNVEV (reference sequence). The CDR3 is 17 amino acids. Trimming took 3 bases from V and 4 from J; bases not matched to a gene: 8. CDR3 in DNA: TGTGCCAGCAGTTTGAACCCGACTAGCGGGGGAGCAGATACGCAGTATTTT. Its protein is CASSLNPTSGGADTQYF.

This clonotype was detected a few times. V is TRBV4-1 and J is TRBJ2-7; TRBD1 matches at 8 bases. CDR3 length: 15 amino acids. Looked up from germline, CDR1 is MGHRA and CDR2 is YSYEKL. V shed 0 bases and J 4 bases; nucleotides not matched to a gene: 5. CDR3 bases: TGCGCCAGCAGCCAAGATAGGGACAGGATATACGAGCAGTACGTC. This gives the protein CASSQDRDRIYEQYV.

V and J are TRBV7-3 and TRBJ2-5, with D perhaps TRBD1 (5 bases). Germline V gene lookup returns CDR1 SGHTA and CDR2 FQGTGA. The CDR3 is 14 residues long. Trimming shortened V by 0 bases and J by 2 bases, and 7 bases separated the two germline ends. The CDR3 DNA is TGTGCCAGCAGCTTAACGGACAAACAAGAGACCCAGTACTTC. Translation: CASSLTDKQETQYF.

Only a few counts were recorded for this clonotype. The J gene is TRBJ2-7, the V gene TRBV27; 7 bases line up with TRBD1. After removal of 5 bases from V and 5 bases from J, the junction contained 9 bases not matched to a gene. The V gene's germline CDR1 is MNHEY and CDR2 SMNVEV (reference sequence). The CDR3 consists of 14 residues. The CDR3 is CASSQYRGENEQYF. In nucleotides, the CDR3 is TGTGCCAGCAGTCAATACAGGGGAGAGAACGAGCAGTACTTC.

This chain joins TRBV10-3 and TRBJ2-2; TRBD1 agrees at 9 bases. After removal of 11 bases from V and 5 bases from J, the junction contained 12 bases not matched to a gene. Germline V gene sequence: CDR1 ENHRY, CDR2 SYGVKD. This CDR3 spans 15 amino acids. The CDR3 region is CAAGRDRVGTGELFF. The CDR3 DNA is TGTGCCGCAGGCCGGGACAGGGTTGGTACCGGGGAGCTGTTTTTT.

This chain links TRBV20-1 with TRBJ2-3; D not resolved. This CDR3 contains 15 residues. Germline lookup yields CDR1 DFQATT and CDR2 SNEGSKA (reference sequence). Trimming shortened V by 0 bases and J by 2 bases, and 12 bases separated the two germline ends. CDR3 sequence: CSAREVYTPTDTQYF. For the CDR3, the DNA is TGCAGTGCTAGAGAGGTATATACACCCACAGATACGCAGTATTTT.

This clonotype was seen at least ten times. This chain uses TRBV12-3 or TRBV12-4 with TRBJ2-5; D is unresolved. The CDR3 totals 13 residues. The ends were cut back, 4 bases at V and 5 bases at J, with 11 bases in the middle. The CDR3 region is CASSWLGSETQYF. For the CDR3, the DNA is TGTGCCAGCAGTTGGTTGGGATCGGAGACCCAGTACTTC.

This chain connects TRBV4-3 to TRBJ1-3; a possible D gene is TRBD1 (5 bases). V lost 0 bases and J lost 3, with 15 bases in between. This CDR3 region has 17 residues. The germline V gene has CDR1 LGHNA and CDR2 YSLEER. Here the CDR3 DNA reads TGCGCCAGCAGCCAAGATATCGGGTCAGGGAATGGAAACACCATATATTTT. This translates into CASSQDIGSGNGNTIYF.

This clonotype was recorded many times. The gene calls are TRBV28 and TRBJ1-5, with a weak D call TRBD1 (5 bases). Germline V gene data show CDR1 as MDHEN and CDR2 as SYDVKM. CDR3 length: 13 residues. The ends were cut back, 8 bases at V and 3 bases at J, with 11 bases in the middle. The DNA for the CDR3 is TGTGCCAGCTCCGGGGCGGACAATCAGCCCCAGCATTTT. This translates into CASSGADNQPQHF.

The V gene is TRBV6-5, the J gene TRBJ2-2; the D gene is possibly TRBD1 (6 bases). V was shortened by 2 bases and J by 1 base, with 8 bases between the two germline ends. Germline CDR1 reads MNHEY; CDR2 reads SVGAGI. This CDR3 contains 15 residues. The CDR3 region is CASSYVGGNTGELFF. CDR3 coding DNA: TGTGCCAGCAGTTACGTAGGGGGGAACACCGGGGAGCTGTTTTTT.

CDR3 residues: CASQSSPGRTDTQYF. In DNA, the CDR3 is TGTGCCAGCCAATCGTCGCCGGGGCGCACAGATACGCAGTATTTT. The rearrangement uses TRBV27 and TRBJ2-3; D is tentatively TRBD1 or TRBD2 (5 bases each). The V end was cut by 8 bases, the J end by 1 base, with 16 bases between. The CDR3 extends over 15 amino acids. Germline CDR1 and CDR2: MNHEY and SMNVEV (reference sequence).